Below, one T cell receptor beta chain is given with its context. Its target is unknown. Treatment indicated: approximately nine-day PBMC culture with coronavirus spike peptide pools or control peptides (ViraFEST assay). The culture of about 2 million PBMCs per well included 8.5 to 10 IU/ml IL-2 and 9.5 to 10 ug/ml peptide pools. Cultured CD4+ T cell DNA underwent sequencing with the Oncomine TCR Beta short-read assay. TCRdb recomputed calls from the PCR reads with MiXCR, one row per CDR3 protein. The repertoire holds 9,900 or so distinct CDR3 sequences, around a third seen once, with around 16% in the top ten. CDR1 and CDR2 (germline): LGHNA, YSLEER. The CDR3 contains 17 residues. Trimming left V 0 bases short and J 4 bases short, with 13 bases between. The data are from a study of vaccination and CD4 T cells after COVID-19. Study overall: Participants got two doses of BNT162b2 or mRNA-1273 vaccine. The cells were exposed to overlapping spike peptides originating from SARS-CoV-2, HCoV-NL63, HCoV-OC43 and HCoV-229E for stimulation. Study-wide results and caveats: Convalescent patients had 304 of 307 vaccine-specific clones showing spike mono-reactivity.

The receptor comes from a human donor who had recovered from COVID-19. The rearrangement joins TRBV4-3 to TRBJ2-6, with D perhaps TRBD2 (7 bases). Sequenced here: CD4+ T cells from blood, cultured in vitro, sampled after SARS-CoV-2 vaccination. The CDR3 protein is CASSQDAGATGANVLTF. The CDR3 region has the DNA TGCGCCAGCAGCCAAGATGCGGGGGCTACCGGGGCCAACGTCCTGACTTTC.